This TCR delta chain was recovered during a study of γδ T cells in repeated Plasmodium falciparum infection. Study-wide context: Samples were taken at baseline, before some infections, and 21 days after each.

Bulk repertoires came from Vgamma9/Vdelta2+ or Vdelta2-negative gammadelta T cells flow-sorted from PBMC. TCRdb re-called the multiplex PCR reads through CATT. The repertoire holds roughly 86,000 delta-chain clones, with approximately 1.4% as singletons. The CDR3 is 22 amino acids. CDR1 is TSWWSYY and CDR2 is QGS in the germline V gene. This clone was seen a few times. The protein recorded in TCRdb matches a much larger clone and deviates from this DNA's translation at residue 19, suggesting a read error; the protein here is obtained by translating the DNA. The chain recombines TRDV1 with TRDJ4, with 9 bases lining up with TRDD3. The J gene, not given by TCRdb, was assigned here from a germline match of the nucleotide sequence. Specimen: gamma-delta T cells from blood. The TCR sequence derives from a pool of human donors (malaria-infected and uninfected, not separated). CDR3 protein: CALGEPSHGLRTWGIPTRLLIF. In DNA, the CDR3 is TGTGCTCTTGGGGAACCATCCCATGGCCTACGTACCTGGGGGATCCCAACCAGACTCCTGATCTTT.